Below, 9 T cell receptor beta chains from the same sample are listed, as sequenced in a study of spatial heterogeneity in lung cancer. Time point given: sample taken at primary tumor resection. In each case, whole RNA from tumor, nontumor lung or frozen PBMC was sequenced unsorted. In TCRdb, the 5' RACE reads were re-called with MiXCR into one record per CDR3 protein. The table includes around 11,000 distinct CDR3 sequences, around 6.9% detected once. This specimen consisted of PBMCs, obtained at surgery. The receptors shown here come from a male donor with early-stage non-small cell lung cancer.

This clonotype is labeled as medium-sized. This beta chain is off target for a library built for alpha chains, so its abundance means little. The chain links TRBV5-1 to TRBJ2-5; D may be TRBD2 (6 bases). Trimming took 3 bases from V and 2 from J, leaving 8 bases between them. In germline, CDR1 is SGHRS, CDR2 YFSETQ. The CDR3 runs to 13 residues. CDR3 loop: CASSWTIQETQYF. The DNA of the CDR3 is TGCGCCAGCAGCTGGACTATACAAGAGACCCAGTACTTC.

This clonotype was counted between two and nine times. A library made for alpha chains picked up this beta chain off target, so its size means little. The V and J genes are TRBV7-9 and TRBJ2-4; D may be TRBD1 (5 bases). Germline CDR1 SEHNR, CDR2 FQNEAQ (reference sequence). Trimming took off 0 bases at V and 2 bases at J, with 14 bases between the two ends. The CDR3 covers 17 residues. The CDR3 spells CASSLALGQLSKNIQYF. The CDR3 DNA follows: TGTGCCAGCAGCTTAGCGCTGGGGCAGCTATCCAAAAACATTCAGTACTTC.

By proportion, this clonotype is medium-sized. This beta chain is an off-target read within a library intended for alpha chains, so its frequency means little. V usage is TRBV2 and J usage is TRBJ2-1; 11 bases are a match to TRBD2. The germline V gene encodes CDR1 SNHLY and CDR2 FYNNEI. After removal of 1 base from V and 5 bases from J, the junction contained 1 base not matched to a gene. This CDR3 is 15 amino acids long. The CDR3 bases are TGTGCCAGCAGTGAAGAACTAGCGGGAGACAATGAGCAGTTCTTC. This sequence encodes CASSEELAGDNEQFF.

Details on this clonotype: The library was built for alpha chains, so this beta chain is an off-target read and its size means little. The chain couples TRBV7-9 to TRBJ2-7; 11 bases agree with TRBD2. CDR1 is SEHNR, CDR2 FQNEAQ, per germline (reference sequence). The CDR3 covers 14 residues. J was trimmed by 5 bases and V by 5 bases; bases with no gene match: 5. CDR3 sequence: CASSPSGGIDEQYF. As DNA, the CDR3 is TGTGCCAGCAGCCCTAGCGGGGGGATCGACGAGCAGTACTTC.

In this sample, this clonotype turned up many times. The library was prepared for alpha chains; this beta chain is a stray read, so its frequency means little. V is TRBV7-9 and J is TRBJ1-6; 12 bases align to TRBD1. Germline V gene sequence: CDR1 SEHNR, CDR2 FQNEAQ (reference sequence). The V and J ends lost 4 bases and 9 bases, in that order; junction bases with no gene match: 4. This CDR3 contains 15 residues. The CDR3 DNA follows: TGTGCCAGCAGCTACCTGGGACAGGGGGCTTCACCCCTCCACTTT. Amino acid sequence: CASSYLGQGASPLHF.

Concerning this clonotype: This beta chain came through as a stray read in a library set up for alpha chains, and its size says little. This rearrangement joins TRBV27 to TRBJ2-7; 7 bases agree with TRBD2. The CDR3 has 15 residues. J gave up 0 bases and V 2 bases, and 4 bases lay outside the gene matches. Germline V gives CDR1 MNHEY, CDR2 SMNVEV (reference sequence). The CDR3 protein is CASSLSGGGSYEQYF. In DNA form, the CDR3 reads TGTGCCAGCAGTTTAAGTGGCGGGGGCTCCTACGAGCAGTACTTC.

In this sample, this clonotype turned up many times. A library made for alpha chains picked up this beta chain off target, so its size means little. The chain combines TRBV27 with TRBJ2-1, with TRBD2 matching 15 bases. This CDR3 contains 17 residues. V was clipped by 5 bases and J by 0 bases; unmatched bases: 2. CDR1 MNHEY and CDR2 SMNVEV come from the germline V gene (reference sequence). CDR3 nucleotide sequence: TGTGCCAGCAGTGGGACTAGCGGGAGGACCTCCTACAATGAGCAGTTCTTC. Protein: CASSGTSGRTSYNEQFF.

This clonotype has at least ten counts. With the library built for alpha chains, this beta chain is off target and its frequency is not meaningful. V is TRBV29-1 and J is TRBJ1-3, with TRBD1 as a possible D gene (5 bases). The germline V gene has CDR1 SQVTM and CDR2 ANQGSEA. Trimming took off 4 bases at V and 4 bases at J, with 11 bases between the two ends. This CDR3 spans 13 amino acids. In nucleotides, the CDR3 is TGCAGCGTTGTAAGGGGATCCGGAAACACCATATATTTT. Protein sequence: CSVVRGSGNTIYF.

Of note for this clonotype: This beta chain lies outside the target of a library built for alpha chains; its clone size means little. The chain joins TRBV5-1 to TRBJ2-5, with 8 bases fitting TRBD2. Germline lookup yields CDR1 SGHRS and CDR2 YFSETQ. This CDR3 has 15 amino acids. Trimming at V came to 0 bases and at J to 2 bases, leaving 3 bases not matched to a gene. The CDR3 loop is CASSLVAGGQETQYF. The CDR3 nucleotides read TGCGCCAGCAGCTTGGTCGCGGGGGGACAAGAGACCCAGTACTTC.